This T cell receptor beta chain was profiled in a study of cytomegalovirus exposure and HLA in healthy donors. Study-wide results and caveats: An observed cluster of highly shared sequence variants was recorded as a likely sequencing artifact. Reportedly, HLA-A and HLA-B alleles of most subjects were accurately predicted from TCR beta.

V trimming: 1 base; J trimming: 4 bases; junction bases outside the gene matches: 7. CDR1 and CDR2 (germline): SEHNR, FQNEAQ (reference sequence). CDR3 size: 16 residues. Primers for the PCR totalled 60 Vbeta and 13 Jbeta. In the original analysis: An analysis performed later counted around 80 million unique TCR beta chains (around 9.9 million of them shared). Measured with immunoSEQ multiplex PCR; TCRdb has only the in-frame clones, and not every one. For V, J and clone size, that table is used; D and trimming come from the DNA. The sample carries roughly 100,000 clones, nearly 80% recorded once. To note about this clone: Antigen specificity is unknown.

Sequenced input: PBMCs. This clonotype was sampled from a man in his sixties in good health and CMV-seropositive. The V gene is TRBV7-9, the J gene TRBJ2-3, with TRBD2 matching 8 bases. For the CDR3, the DNA is TGTGCCAGCAGCTTAGTCGGGGGGGCGGTCTCAGATACGCAGTATTTT. As protein: CASSLVGGAVSDTQYF.